The rows below give T cell receptor beta chains drawn from one sample of a study of T cells in Graves' hyperthyroidism and ophthalmopathy. TCRdb re-analysed the multiplex PCR reads in MiXCR, keeping a single row per CDR3 protein. The data show about 200,000 distinct CDR3 sequences, roughly 17% seen once. Input material: blood. All receptors derive from a woman between 45 and 60 years old with Graves' hyperthyroidism. The CDR3 runs from the conserved cysteine through the conserved F or W. The D gene is left open where the match is weak. Size tells how often a clone was seen (once, few, many) or the class of an expanded clone, and some rows leave it out.

J gene | D gene | clone size | V gene | CDR3 DNA | CDR3 protein
TRBJ2-4 | - | many | TRBV6-1 | TGTGCCAGCAGTGAAGCGGGCCGAAACATTCAGTACTTC | CASSEAGRNIQYF
TRBJ2-5 | TRBD2 | few | TRBV4-2 | TGTGCCAGCAGCCCAAGCCCACTAGCGGGAGTCGGGGAGACCCAGTACTTC | CASSPSPLAGVGETQYF
TRBJ1-2 | TRBD1 | many | TRBV29-1 | TGCAGCGCACCGGGACAGGGGCATGGCTACACCTTC | CSAPGQGHGYTF
TRBJ1-1 | - | many | TRBV5-6 | TGTGCCAGCAGCTTGGTTAGAGTATCTGAAGCTTTCTTT | CASSLVRVSEAFF
TRBJ1-2 | TRBD1 | - | TRBV30 | TGTGCCTGGCGGGCTTACAGGGGCACCAACTATGGCTACACCTTC | CAWRAYRGTNYGYTF
TRBJ1-4 | - | many | TRBV29-1 | TGCAGCGCTACACTCGACCTTCGGGCGGATAATGAAAAACTGTTTTTT | CSATLDLRADNEKLFF
TRBJ1-5 | TRBD1 | - | TRBV19 | TGTGCCAGTAGTCAGGGGGCTTATCAGCCCCAGCATTTT | CASSQGAYQPQHF
TRBJ2-5 | TRBD2 | many | TRBV7-9 | TGTGCCAGCAGCTTAGGAGTGCCAGGGAGGGCGACAGAGACCCAGTACTTC | CASSLGVPGRATETQYF
TRBJ2-7 | TRBD1 | many | TRBV3-1 | TGTGCCAGCAGCCAAGACAGGGGGCGAGAGCAGTACTTC | CASSQDRGREQYF
TRBJ1-5 | - | few | TRBV14 | TGTGCCAGCAGCCAAGGGGGCAGTGACAATCAGCCCCAGCATTTT | CASSQGGSDNQPQHF
TRBJ2-2 | - | few | TRBV10-3 | TGTGCCATCAGTAAGGCTGCCCCCGGGGAGCTGTTTTTT | CAISKAAPGELFF
TRBJ2-2 | TRBD2 | - | TRBV7-8 | TGTGCCAGCAGCTTAGTAGTTTTCGGGCTAGCGGGGCGGAACACCGGGGAGCTGTTTTTT | CASSLVVFGLAGRNTGELFF
TRBJ2-1 | TRBD2 | - | TRBV6-1 | TGTGCCAGCAGTGAACTCCGGGGGGGTGGCAATGAGCAGTTCTTC | CASSELRGGGNEQFF
TRBJ2-3 | - | many | TRBV12-3/TRBV12-4 | TGTGCCAGCAGTTCCCTGGGGTATACGCAGTATTTT | CASSSLGYTQYF
TRBJ2-5 | - | few | TRBV4-1 | TGCGCCAGCAGCCAGGGGCAGATGTACCAAGAGACCCGGTACTTC | CASSQGQMYQETRYF
TRBJ2-5 | TRBD2 | - | TRBV20-1 | TGCAGTGCTAGAGATCGTCGGCTAGCGGGACGTGAGACCCAGTACTTC | CSARDRRLAGRETQYF
TRBJ1-5 | TRBD1 | few | TRBV5-6 | TGTGCCAGCAGCTTAAGACAGGGACACTATAGCAATCAGCCCCAGCATTTT | CASSLRQGHYSNQPQHF
TRBJ1-5 | - | many | TRBV7-8 | TGTGCCAGCAGCCTCAATTCCGATCCTTCTTATCAGCCCCAGCATTTT | CASSLNSDPSYQPQHF
TRBJ2-5 | - | many | TRBV7-3 | TGTGCCAGCAGCTCCGAAGGGGCGGTTCAAGAGACCCAGTACTTC | CASSSEGAVQETQYF
TRBJ2-3 | TRBD2 | many | TRBV9 | TGTGCCAGCAGCGTAGCTTTTAGCGGGGGTCAAGATACGCAGTATTTT | CASSVAFSGGQDTQYF
TRBJ1-2 | TRBD1 | - | TRBV29-1 | TGCAGCGTTAGGGGACAGACCTATGGCTACACCTTC | CSVRGQTYGYTF
TRBJ2-2 | - | few | TRBV20-1 | TGCAGTGCTAGGGCTAGCGAGAACACCGGGGAGCTGTTTTTT | CSARASENTGELFF